Listed below are T cell receptor beta chains from one sample, sequenced in a study of blood T cell repertoires in COVID-19. The method was immunoSEQ multiplex PCR; TCRdb's version includes in-frame clones alone and lacks a portion of them. The table shows around 170,000 clones, with 80% to 90% occurring only once. What was sequenced was peripheral blood. The receptor source for this set is a man aged 18 to 29 who had recovered from COVID-19. The CDR3 runs from the conserved cysteine through the conserved F or W. A D gene is named only where the DNA matches it firmly. Only part of the rows carry a size: once, few, many, or a class if the clone is expanded.

CDR3nt,CDR3aa,d_gene,v_gene,abundance,j_gene
TGCGCCAGCAGCCCTCAGGGGGGACAGCTTGAAGCTTTCTTT,CASSPQGGQLEAFF,TRBD1,TRBV5-1,.,TRBJ1-1
TGTGCCAGCCTTAGTCTTTACGAGCAGTACTTC,CASLSLYEQYF,.,TRBV6-5,.,TRBJ2-7
TGTGCCAGCAGCTTGGCCAAGGGGAACTATGGCTACACCTTC,CASSLAKGNYGYTF,.,TRBV5-6,.,TRBJ1-2
TGTGCCAGCAGAAGGACTAGCGGTGCCTACGAGCAGTACTTC,CASRRTSGAYEQYF,TRBD2,TRBV6-5,.,TRBJ2-7
TGTGCCAGCACACCGGTGGGGGGGAGCACAGATACGCAGTATTTT,CASTPVGGSTDTQYF,TRBD2,TRBV4-2,.,TRBJ2-3
TGTGCCAGCAGGACTGGAACTAGCACAGATACGCAGTATTTT,CASRTGTSTDTQYF,.,TRBV5-4,.,TRBJ2-3
TGTGCCAGCAGTTGGGACAGGAGAACTGAAGCTTTCTTT,CASSWDRRTEAFF,TRBD1,TRBV5-4,.,TRBJ1-1
TGTGCCAGCAGTTTAAGAGGCAGGGACTATGGCTACACCTTC,CASSLRGRDYGYTF,.,TRBV28,.,TRBJ1-2
TGTGCCAGCAGTTTACAGGGGGGTAGCAATCAGCCCCAGCATTTT,CASSLQGGSNQPQHF,TRBD1,TRBV28,.,TRBJ1-5
TGCGCCAGCAGCCAAGATTGGGCCTCTGGAAACACCATATATTTT,CASSQDWASGNTIYF,.,TRBV4-1,.,TRBJ1-3
TGTGCCAGCAGCTCCCGGACAGGCCAAGGTTCACCCCTCCACTTT,CASSSRTGQGSPLHF,TRBD1,TRBV14,once,TRBJ1-6
TGTGCCAGCAGTTGGGGCCGCGTGAACACTGAAGCTTTCTTT,CASSWGRVNTEAFF,.,TRBV27,.,TRBJ1-1
TGTGCCAGTTCCACAGGGGGAACAGATACGCAGTATTTT,CASSTGGTDTQYF,TRBD1,TRBV19,once,TRBJ2-3
TGTGCCACCAGTGATTCCTCTAGCGGGAGGTCAGATACGCAGTATTTT,CATSDSSSGRSDTQYF,TRBD2,TRBV24-1,.,TRBJ2-3
TGTGCCAGCAGCGTAGGCGGAGGGCGAGGGCAAGAGACCCAGTACTTC,CASSVGGGRGQETQYF,.,TRBV9,once,TRBJ2-5
TGTGCCAGCTCACCACGTGCAGGGGCCCTACTCCGACAAATGAACACTGAAGCTTTCTTT,CASSPRAGALLRQMNTEAFF,.,TRBV18,.,TRBJ1-1
TGTGCCTTCAAACTCCCGGAGTCCAATTCACCCCTCCACTTT,CAFKLPESNSPLHF,.,TRBV2,.,TRBJ1-6
TGTGCCAGCAGACAGGGGGAAGCTTTCTTT,CASRQGEAFF,TRBD1,TRBV6-5,once,TRBJ1-1
TGTGCCAGCAGCCAAGCCGGACTGAGCGGGCAGTACTTC,CASSQAGLSGQYF,.,TRBV3-1/TRBV3-2,.,TRBJ2-7
TGTGCCACCAGTGAAGGCGGGACCTACAATGAGCAGTTCTTC,CATSEGGTYNEQFF,.,TRBV24-1,.,TRBJ2-1
TGTGCCAGCAGTTTATCCAGCGGCACAATCTACGAGCAGTACTTC,CASSLSSGTIYEQYF,.,TRBV27,.,TRBJ2-7
TGCGCCAGCAGTGGAGGGTCCCCCTATGGCTACACCTTC,CASSGGSPYGYTF,.,TRBV10-2,.,TRBJ1-2
TGTGCCAGCAGACCGGGACTAGCGGGAGTGGTCTACGAGCAGTACTTC,CASRPGLAGVVYEQYF,TRBD2,TRBV5-4,.,TRBJ2-7
TGTGCCTGGAGCTTCGGGGAATACAATGAGCAGTTCTTC,CAWSFGEYNEQFF,.,TRBV30,.,TRBJ2-1